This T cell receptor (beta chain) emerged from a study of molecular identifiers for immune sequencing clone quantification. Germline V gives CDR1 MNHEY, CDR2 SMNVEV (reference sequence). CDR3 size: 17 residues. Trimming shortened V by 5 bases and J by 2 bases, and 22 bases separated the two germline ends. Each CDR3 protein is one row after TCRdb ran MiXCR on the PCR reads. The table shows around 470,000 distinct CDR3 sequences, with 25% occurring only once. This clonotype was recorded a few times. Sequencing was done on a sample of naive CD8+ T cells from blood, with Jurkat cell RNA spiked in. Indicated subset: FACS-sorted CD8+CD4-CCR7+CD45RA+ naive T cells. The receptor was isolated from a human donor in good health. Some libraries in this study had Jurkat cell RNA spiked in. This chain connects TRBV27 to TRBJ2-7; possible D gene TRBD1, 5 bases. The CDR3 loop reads CASSAREVRGPTYEQYF. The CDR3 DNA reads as TGTGCCAGCAGTGCTCGTGAGGTTAGGGGCCCAACCTACGAGCAGTACTTC.